These 4 T cell receptor beta chains came from one sample sequenced in a study of T cells expressing NK-cell markers. TCRdb processed the 5' RACE reads again and assigns one entry to each CDR3 protein, with no DNA. This sample's clone table lists under 600,000 distinct CDR3 sequences. Sequences were obtained from blood T cells: a sorted CD56 or NKG2C T cell subset, CD4+ or CD8+ T cells, or bulk PBMC T cells (not recorded which). The receptor source for this set is a woman aged 45-60 years in good health.

The genes are TRBV14 and TRBJ2-1; with no DNA, the TCRdb D assignment of TRBD2 cannot be verified. The CDR3 loop spans 14 amino acids. The germline CDR1 and CDR2 sequences are SGHDN and FVKESK. CDR3 sequence: CASSRDYSYNEQFF. Full variable domain (outside the CDR3, taken from reference TRBV14 and TRBJ2-1): EAGVTQFPSHSVIEKGQTVTLRCDPISGHDNLYWYRRVMGKEIKFLLHFVKESKQDESGMPNNRFLAERTGGTYSTLKVQPAELEDSGVYFCASSRDYSYNEQFFGPGTRLTVL.

The chain combines TRBV20-1 with TRBJ2-1; checking the TCRdb D call of TRBD1 is not possible without DNA. Germline CDR1 is DFQATT and CDR2 is SNEGSKA (reference sequence). This CDR3 comprises 12 residues. Here the CDR3 reads CSPRGMGNEQFF.

This sequence joins TRBV5-5 and TRBJ2-3; TCRdb proposes TRBD1, but this gene call is untestable without DNA. The CDR3 sequence is 15 residues long. Germline V gives CDR1 SGHKS, CDR2 YYEKEE (reference sequence). The chain's CDR3 is CASSWGDRGTDTQYF.

The rearrangement joins TRBV12-3 or TRBV12-4 to TRBJ2-1. CDR3 length: 15 amino acids. The CDR3 loop reads CASRSDRGSYNEQFF.